The rows below give T cell receptor beta chains drawn from one sample of a study of T cells in Graves' hyperthyroidism and ophthalmopathy. TCRdb itself ran the multiplex PCR reads through MiXCR, one entry per CDR3 protein. The sample gives approximately 370,000 distinct CDR3 sequences, 15% of which show up once; 32% is in the top ten. What was sequenced was blood. Receptors originate from a young woman with Graves' hyperthyroidism. Each CDR3 is given with its conserved first and last residue. The D gene is left open where the match is weak. A row's size may be missing; if present it is once, few, many or a size class.

clone_size | j_call | cdr3_length | v_call | d_call | cdr3_nt | cdr3_aa
many | TRBJ2-3 | 14 | TRBV6-1 | TRBD2 | TGTGCCAGCACCCAGCGGGAGGCTACAGATACGCAGTATTTT | CASTQREATDTQYF
many | TRBJ2-3 | 15 | TRBV11-1 | - | TGTGCCAGCAGCCCCCTCAGCGGTTTGGGAGATACGCAGTATTTT | CASSPLSGLGDTQYF
many | TRBJ2-7 | 15 | TRBV11-1 | - | TGTGCCAGCAGCTTAGCGCGTAGCAGCTCCTACGAGCAGTACTTC | CASSLARSSSYEQYF
- | TRBJ1-3 | 14 | TRBV6-1 | - | TGTGCCAGCGGACTGCGCCCGGCAGGAAACACCATATATTTT | CASGLRPAGNTIYF
few | TRBJ2-1 | 13 | TRBV5-4 | - | TGTGCCGGAAGCCGGACACGGCAGGCTGAGCAGTTCTTC | CAGSRTRQAEQFF
few | TRBJ1-2 | 13 | TRBV14 | - | TGTGCCAGCAGCCAAGTCTCGTCTGGTGGCTACACCTTC | CASSQVSSGGYTF
once | TRBJ2-1 | 15 | TRBV19 | - | TGTGCCAGTAGTCCAACGACGGGTGGGCGCAATGAGCAGTTCTTC | CASSPTTGGRNEQFF
- | TRBJ2-1 | 12 | TRBV19 | - | TGTGCCAGTAGTATTCGGCAGAATGAGCAGTTCTTC | CASSIRQNEQFF
- | TRBJ1-6 | 13 | TRBV30 | - | TGTGCCTGGGGGAGCTCCTATAATTCACCCCTCCACTTT | CAWGSSYNSPLHF
- | TRBJ2-3 | 16 | TRBV11-2 | - | TGTGCCAGCAGCTTAACGCCGTATCCTAGCACAGATACGCAGTATTTT | CASSLTPYPSTDTQYF
- | TRBJ1-5 | 14 | TRBV24-1 | - | TGTGCCACTTCTTTGGGGGGCTACGGTCAGCCCCAGCATTTT | CATSLGGYGQPQHF
- | TRBJ2-2 | 16 | TRBV4-1 | TRBD2 | TGCGCCAGCAGCTATGTCCTAGCGGGAGTCACCGGGGAGCTGTTTTTT | CASSYVLAGVTGELFF
many | TRBJ2-3 | 20 | TRBV28 | - | TGTGCCAGCAGCCCACCGGGACTCGGCAAGGGCCCCCGGGGTGCAGATACGCAGTATTTT | CASSPPGLGKGPRGADTQYF
many | TRBJ1-5 | 16 | TRBV7-8 | TRBD1 | TGTGCCAGCAGCGGAGCAAGGGACAGGTACAATCAGCCCCAGCATTTT | CASSGARDRYNQPQHF
- | TRBJ2-7 | 15 | TRBV29-1 | - | TGCAGCGTTGAAGATTGGGATCTTGACTCCTACGAGCAGTACTTC | CSVEDWDLDSYEQYF
many | TRBJ1-1 | 14 | TRBV20-1 | - | TGCAGTGCTAGAGATACCCGTAAGGGGATGCTAACTTTCTTT | CSARDTRKGMLTFF
- | TRBJ2-4 | 16 | TRBV14 | - | TGTGCCAGCAGCAAAGACGGGGAACTAGCCAAAAACATTCAGTACTTC | CASSKDGELAKNIQYF
many | TRBJ2-1 | 16 | TRBV7-9 | TRBD1 | TGTGCCAGCAGCTCAGACAGGGAAACGTCCTACAATGAGCAGTTCTTC | CASSSDRETSYNEQFF
many | TRBJ2-1 | 15 | TRBV18 | - | TGTGCCAGCTCACCACTCGGGACTGGGAACAATGAGCAGTTCTTC | CASSPLGTGNNEQFF
- | TRBJ2-2 | 16 | TRBV3-1 | TRBD2 | TGTGCCAGCAGCCCCCCTAGCGGGATGAACACCGGGGAGCTGTTTTTT | CASSPPSGMNTGELFF
many | TRBJ2-7 | 14 | TRBV20-1 | - | TGCAGTGCTAGAGCCCCGAATGGGGGCTACGAGCAGTACTTC | CSARAPNGGYEQYF
many | TRBJ2-4 | 14 | TRBV5-6 | - | TGTGCCAGCAGCTTATGGACAGCCAAAAACATTCAGTACTTC | CASSLWTAKNIQYF
- | TRBJ2-2 | 16 | TRBV30 | TRBD1 | TGTGCCTGGAAATTCACAGGGGTAATAAACACCGGGGAGCTGTTTTTT | CAWKFTGVINTGELFF
- | TRBJ2-7 | 15 | TRBV9 | - | TGTGCCAGCAGCGTAGCTCCGGGTTTATCCTACGAGCAGTACTTC | CASSVAPGLSYEQYF
many | TRBJ2-7 | 14 | TRBV18 | TRBD2 | TGTGCCAGCTCACTGGGACTAGCGGGAGACGAGCAGTACTTC | CASSLGLAGDEQYF
- | TRBJ2-1 | 16 | TRBV27 | - | TGTGCCAGCAGTTTATCGCCGGACTGGTCCTACAATGAGCAGTTCTTC | CASSLSPDWSYNEQFF
- | TRBJ1-2 | 12 | TRBV14 | - | TGTGCCAGCAGCCGAGCCTTCTCTGGCTACACCTTC | CASSRAFSGYTF
many | TRBJ2-7 | 17 | TRBV28 | - | TGTGCCAGCAGTTTACCCCCCGGAAGGGCAGACTCCTACGAGCAGTACTTC | CASSLPPGRADSYEQYF
few | TRBJ1-5 | 12 | TRBV20-1 | - | TGCAGTGCTAGAGGGCTCGGTCAGCCCCAGCATTTT | CSARGLGQPQHF
- | TRBJ2-3 | 16 | TRBV6-1 | TRBD2 | TGTGCCAGCAGTGAGACTAGCATAATGGGCACAGATACGCAGTATTTT | CASSETSIMGTDTQYF
- | TRBJ2-5 | 14 | TRBV15 | - | TGTGCCACCAGCAGAGATGGGTCTGTGGAGACCCAGTACTTC | CATSRDGSVETQYF
many | TRBJ2-5 | 15 | TRBV7-9 | TRBD1 | TGTGCCAGCAGCTTGGGACAGGGGCTGTTTGAGACCCAGTACTTC | CASSLGQGLFETQYF
many | TRBJ1-2 | 12 | TRBV30 | - | TGTGCCTCGGGCGGACAGAGCTATGGCTACACCTTC | CASGGQSYGYTF
few | TRBJ2-7 | 15 | TRBV3-1 | - | TGTGCCAGCAGCTTCAGGAGGGACCCCGTCTACGAGCAGTACTTC | CASSFRRDPVYEQYF
few | TRBJ1-5 | 14 | TRBV28 | TRBD1 | TGTGCCAGCAGTTCGGGACAGGGGGCCGAGCCCCAGCATTTT | CASSSGQGAEPQHF
few | TRBJ1-5 | 15 | TRBV11-2 | TRBD1 | TGTGCCAGCAGCATTACAGGGGGCCGCAATCAGCCCCAGCATTTT | CASSITGGRNQPQHF
few | TRBJ2-1 | 17 | TRBV5-1 | - | TGCGCCAGCAGCCCAATGGCGGGACTGAGCTCCTACAATGAGCAGTTCTTC | CASSPMAGLSSYNEQFF
- | TRBJ2-5 | 14 | TRBV24-1 | - | TGTGCCACCAGTGATTATAAGTACCAAGAGACCCAGTACTTC | CATSDYKYQETQYF
- | TRBJ1-3 | 12 | TRBV28 | - | TGTGCCAGCAGAGTCTCTGGAAACACCATATATTTT | CASRVSGNTIYF
many | TRBJ2-1 | 18 | TRBV5-1 | - | TGCGCCAGCAGCTCCTGGATAGGAGGGACGGGAGATGGGAATGAGCAGTTCTTC | CASSSWIGGTGDGNEQFF
few | TRBJ2-2 | 16 | TRBV28 | - | TGTGCCAGCAGTCTCTGGGGGCTCGGGAGCACCGGGGAGCTGTTTTTT | CASSLWGLGSTGELFF
few | TRBJ2-1 | 17 | TRBV27 | TRBD2 | TGTGCCAGCAGTTTAGCCCTGACTAGCGGGCCTTACAATGAGCAGTTCTTC | CASSLALTSGPYNEQFF
- | TRBJ2-3 | 15 | TRBV20-1 | TRBD2 | TGCAGTGCCGACGCGGGGGACGCTAGCACAGATACGCAGTATTTT | CSADAGDASTDTQYF
- | TRBJ2-7 | 17 | TRBV20-1 | - | TGCAGTGCTAGCCTTCACACCACCCCGACCGGACTCTACGAGCAGTACTTC | CSASLHTTPTGLYEQYF
- | TRBJ2-7 | 14 | TRBV20-1 | TRBD2 | TGCAGTGCTAGTCCGGGGGGGGGGTCCTACGAGCAGTACTTC | CSASPGGGSYEQYF
many | TRBJ2-5 | 15 | TRBV18 | - | TGTGCCAGCTCACCTGGTGGAGGGGGCCGGGAGACCCAGTACTTC | CASSPGGGGRETQYF